This passage covers 4 T cell receptor beta chains from one sample sequenced in a study of OX40 agonist ivuxolimab in advanced cancers. The data were produced by immunoSEQ multiplex PCR, yet TCRdb's version contains in-frame clones alone and is incomplete. This table has fewer than 25,000 clones, 70% to 90% appearing once. The material sequenced was CD4+ or CD8+ T cells sorted from blood, taken in a trial of the OX40 agonist ivuxolimab. These receptors all stem from an adult with an advanced solid tumor such as melanoma, head and neck, liver or kidney cancer.

This clone has a handful of counts. The V call is TRBV9, the J call TRBJ1-1; D gene unclear. Germline V gene lookup returns CDR1 SGDLS and CDR2 YYNGEE. This CDR3 contains 12 residues. V was clipped by 0 bases and J by 6 bases, with 6 bases between them. This chain's CDR3 is CASSVVGSEAFF. CDR3 bases: TGTGCCAGCAGCGTAGTCGGTTCTGAAGCTTTCTTT.

This clone was detected only a few times. The V and J genes are TRBV29-1 and TRBJ1-4, with 10 positions matching TRBD1. Germline V CDR1 and CDR2: SQVTM, ANQGSEA. After removal of 4 bases from V and 8 bases from J, the junction contained 10 bases not matched to a gene. The CDR3 length is 15 residues. The CDR3 loop is CSVGWGQGSGEKLFF. CDR3 nucleotides: TGCAGCGTTGGTTGGGGACAGGGGTCCGGCGAAAAACTGTTTTTT. The complete variable domain, with remaining parts taken from reference TRBV29-1 and TRBJ1-4, reads SAVISQKPSRDICQRGTSLTIQCQVDSQVTMMFWYRQQPGQSLTLIATANQGSEATYESGFVIDKFPISRPNLTFSTLTVSNMSPEDSSIYLCSVGWGQGSGEKLFFGSGTQLSVL.

The gene calls are TRBV7-8 and TRBJ1-2, with 9 positions matching TRBD1. With V trimmed by 1 base and J by 3 bases, 6 bases remained unmatched. CDR1 and CDR2 from the germline V gene are SGHVS and FQNEAQ. This CDR3 spans 16 amino acids. This CDR3 is CASSLDIGQGYYGYTF. The DNA of the CDR3 is TGTGCCAGCAGCTTAGATATAGGACAGGGGTACTATGGCTACACCTTC.

The chain couples TRBV28 to TRBJ2-7; TRBD2 matches at 8 bases. The germline gives CDR1 MDHEN, CDR2 SYDVKM. This CDR3 is built from 17 residues. J was trimmed by 3 bases and V by 1 base; bases with no gene match: 11. CDR3 sequence: CASSLFPSGSPLYEQYF. CDR3 coding DNA: TGTGCCAGCAGTTTATTCCCTAGCGGGTCTCCTCTCTACGAGCAGTACTTC.